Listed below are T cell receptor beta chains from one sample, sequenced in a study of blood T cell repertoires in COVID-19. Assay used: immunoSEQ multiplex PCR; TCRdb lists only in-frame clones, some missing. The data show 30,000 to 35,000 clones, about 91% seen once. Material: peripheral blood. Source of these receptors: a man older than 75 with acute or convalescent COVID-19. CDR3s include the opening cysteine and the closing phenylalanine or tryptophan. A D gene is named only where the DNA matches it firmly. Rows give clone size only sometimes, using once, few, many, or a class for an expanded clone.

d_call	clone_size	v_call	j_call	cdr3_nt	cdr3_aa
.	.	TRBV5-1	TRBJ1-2	TGCGCCAGCAGCTTGGTAGGGGGTAACTCTGGCTACACCTTC	CASSLVGGNSGYTF
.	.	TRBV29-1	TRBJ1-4	TGCAGCGTTGCTTCGCCGCGTCGAGGAGGTGAAAAACTGTTTTTT	CSVASPRRGGEKLFF
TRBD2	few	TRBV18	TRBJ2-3	TGTGCCAGCTCCCTGACTGGAGCGGGGGTGCGGGATACGCAGTATTTT	CASSLTGAGVRDTQYF
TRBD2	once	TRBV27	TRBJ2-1	TGTGCCAGCAGTCCAAAGGGGACTAGCGGGAAAGGGTTTCACAATGAGCAGTTCTTC	CASSPKGTSGKGFHNEQFF
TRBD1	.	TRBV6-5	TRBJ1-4	TGTGCCAGCAGCCGGGACAGGGATGAAAAACTGTTTTTT	CASSRDRDEKLFF
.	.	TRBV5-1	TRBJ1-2	TGCGCCAGCAGCTTGGGGATTGGGGGGGCCGGGGCGGATGGCTACACCTTC	CASSLGIGGAGADGYTF
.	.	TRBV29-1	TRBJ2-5	TGCAGCGCCCTGCGAGGAGGGGCTGGGGAGACCCAGTACTTC	CSALRGGAGETQYF
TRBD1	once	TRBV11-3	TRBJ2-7	TGTGCCAGCAGCTTAGATGTTAACAGGGGCTACGAGCAGTACTTC	CASSLDVNRGYEQYF
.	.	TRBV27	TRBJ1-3	TGTGCCAGCAGTCCTACGAGGGCGCGAAACACCATATATTTT	CASSPTRARNTIYF
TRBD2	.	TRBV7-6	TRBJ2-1	TGTGCCAGCAGCTCCCTAGCGGGAGGTTACAATGAGCAGTTCTTC	CASSSLAGGYNEQFF
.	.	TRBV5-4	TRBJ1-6	TGTGCCAGCAGCTTGGGTTCGGGGGGCCGGGCATCATCTAATTCACCCCTCCACTTT	CASSLGSGGRASSNSPLHF
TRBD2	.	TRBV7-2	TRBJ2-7	TGTGCCAGCAGTCCCGGGACTAGCGGATCCTACGAGCAGTACTTC	CASSPGTSGSYEQYF
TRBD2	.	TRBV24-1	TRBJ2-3	TGTGCCACCAGTGGTGTTGGGTCGGGGGGTCCAGATACGCAGTATTTT	CATSGVGSGGPDTQYF
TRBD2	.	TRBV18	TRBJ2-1	TGTGCCAGCTCAACCCGGACTAGCGGGTTCGACAATGAGCAGTTCTTC	CASSTRTSGFDNEQFF
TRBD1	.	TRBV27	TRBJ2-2	TGTGCCAGCAGTCCGGGGGCCGGACAGGGTAACCCCGGGGAGCTGTTTTTT	CASSPGAGQGNPGELFF
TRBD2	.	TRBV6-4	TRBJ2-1	TGTGCCAGCAGTGACAGGCTAGCGGGAGGCTGGAATGAGCAGTTCTTC	CASSDRLAGGWNEQFF
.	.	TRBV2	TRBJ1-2	TGTGCCAGCAGTGAGTTGGGGGACTCTGGCTACACCTTC	CASSELGDSGYTF
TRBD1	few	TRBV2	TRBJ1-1	TGTGCCAGCAGTTTATCTAGGGACAGGGGGATTGGTGAAGCTTTCTTT	CASSLSRDRGIGEAFF
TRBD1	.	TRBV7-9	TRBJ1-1	TGTGCCAGCAGCTGGGGCCCACGACAGGGAGTTGAAGCTTTCTTT	CASSWGPRQGVEAFF
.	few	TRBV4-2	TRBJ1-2	TGTGCCAGCAGCCAAGTCGTATACGGTCTTGGTGGCTACACCTTC	CASSQVVYGLGGYTF
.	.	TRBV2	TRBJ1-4	TGTGCCAGCAGTGAAAGGGTCGAAAACCGGGGGAATGAAAAACTGTTTTTT	CASSERVENRGNEKLFF
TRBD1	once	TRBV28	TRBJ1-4	TGTGCCAGCAGTTTATCCGCGACAGGGGGAAATGAAAAACTGTTTTTT	CASSLSATGGNEKLFF
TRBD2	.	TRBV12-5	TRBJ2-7	TGTGCTAGTGGTTTGGTACGTGGACTAGCTGGCTACGAGCAGTACTTC	CASGLVRGLAGYEQYF
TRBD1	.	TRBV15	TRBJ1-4	TGTGCCACCAGCAGAGACATCCGGACAGGGGTAGAAGAAAAACTGTTTTTT	CATSRDIRTGVEEKLFF
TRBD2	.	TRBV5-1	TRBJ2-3	TGCGCCACCCGACTAGCGGGAGGCACCACAGATACGCAGTATTTT	CATRLAGGTTDTQYF
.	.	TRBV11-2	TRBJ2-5	TGTGCCAGCAGCTTGTCTGTACAGTCGGAGACCCAGTACTTC	CASSLSVQSETQYF
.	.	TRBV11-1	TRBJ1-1	TGTGCCACCGGGGGTTACCCAAACACTGAAGCTTTCTTT	CATGGYPNTEAFF
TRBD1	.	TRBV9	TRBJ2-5	TGTGCCAGCAGCAAAGGGGGCAGGCAAGAGACCCAGTACTTC	CASSKGGRQETQYF
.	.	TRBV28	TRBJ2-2	TGTGCCAGCAGAAAGGCGGGCGGGGAGCTGTTTTTT	CASRKAGGELFF
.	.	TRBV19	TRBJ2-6	TGTGCCAGTAGTATGACGGGCTCTGGGGCCAACGTCCTGACTTTC	CASSMTGSGANVLTF
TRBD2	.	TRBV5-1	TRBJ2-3	TGCGCCAGCAGCTTATTAGCGGGAGTAAGTTCTGATACGCAGTATTTT	CASSLLAGVSSDTQYF
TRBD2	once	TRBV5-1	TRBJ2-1	TGCGCCAGCAGCTTGATGTCTAGCGGCTACAATGAGCAGTTCTTC	CASSLMSSGYNEQFF
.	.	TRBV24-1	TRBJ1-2	TGTGCCACCAGTGATTCCTCGGGGGGCTACACCTTC	CATSDSSGGYTF
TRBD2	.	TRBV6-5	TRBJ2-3	TGTGCCAGCAGAACTAGCGGGACAGATACGCAGTATTTT	CASRTSGTDTQYF
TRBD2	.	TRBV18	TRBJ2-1	TGTGCCAGCTCACCTCCGACCTGGGAGGGACTAGCGGGAAACAATGAGCAGTTCTTC	CASSPPTWEGLAGNNEQFF
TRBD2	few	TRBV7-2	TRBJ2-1	TGTGCCAGCAGCTTACACAGGTTCCTAGCGGTTTACAATGAGCAGTTCTTC	CASSLHRFLAVYNEQFF
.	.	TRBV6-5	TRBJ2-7	TGTGCCAGCAGTTACGGACAGGAGGGCGACGAGCAGTACTTC	CASSYGQEGDEQYF
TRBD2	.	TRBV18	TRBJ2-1	TGTGCCAGCTCACCACCTGGGGCGGGAGAATATAATGAGCAGTTCTTC	CASSPPGAGEYNEQFF
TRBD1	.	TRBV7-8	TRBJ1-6	TGTGCCAGCAGCACAGGACAGGGCGTAAGATCACCCCTCCACTTT	CASSTGQGVRSPLHF